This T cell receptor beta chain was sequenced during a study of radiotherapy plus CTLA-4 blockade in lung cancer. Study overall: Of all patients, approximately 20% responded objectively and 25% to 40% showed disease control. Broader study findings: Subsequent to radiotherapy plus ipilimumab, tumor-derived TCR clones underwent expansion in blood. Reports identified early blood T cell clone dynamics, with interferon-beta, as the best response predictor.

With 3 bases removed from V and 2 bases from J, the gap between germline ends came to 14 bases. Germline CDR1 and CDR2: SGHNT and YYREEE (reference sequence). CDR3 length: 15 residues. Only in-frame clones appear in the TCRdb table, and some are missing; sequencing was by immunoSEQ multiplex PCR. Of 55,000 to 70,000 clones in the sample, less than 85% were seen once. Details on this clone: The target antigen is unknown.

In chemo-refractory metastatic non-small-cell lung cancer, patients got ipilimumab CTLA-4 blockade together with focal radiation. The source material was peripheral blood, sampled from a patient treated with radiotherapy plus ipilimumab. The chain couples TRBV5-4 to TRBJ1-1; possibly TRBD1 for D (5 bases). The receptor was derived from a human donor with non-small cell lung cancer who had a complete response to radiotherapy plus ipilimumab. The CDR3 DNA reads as TGTGCCAGCAGCTCCCAACAGGTGATTAACACTGAAGCTTTCTTT. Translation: CASSSQQVINTEAFF.